The rows below give T cell receptor beta chains drawn from one sample of a study of sequential checkpoint blockade in melanoma. Repertoires were generated with immunoSEQ multiplex PCR, while TCRdb's copy carries only in-frame clones and drops some. The table has 35,000 to 50,000 clones, roughly 88% seen once; the top ten hold more than 10%. The sequences come from CD8+ T cells sorted from blood (inferred from file names), collected from a patient given nivolumab and ipilimumab in sequence. The receptors were gathered from a human donor with melanoma. Each CDR3 is given with its conserved first and last residue. The D gene is left open where the match is weak. Only part of the rows carry a size: once, few, many, or a class if the clone is expanded.

D gene	J gene	clone size	V gene	CDR3 DNA	CDR3 protein
-	TRBJ2-7	-	TRBV5-1	TGCGCCAGCAGCTATACTACCGGCGAGCAGTACTTC	CASSYTTGEQYF
-	TRBJ2-5	-	TRBV29-1	TGCAGCGTTGAAATAAGAGCGCGGGAGACCCAGTACTTC	CSVEIRARETQYF
-	TRBJ2-3	-	TRBV2	TGTGCCAGCAGTGAGCGGGGAGACGGCGGGGATACGCAGTATTTT	CASSERGDGGDTQYF
TRBD2	TRBJ2-1	-	TRBV4-3	TGCGCCAGCAGCCAAGGGGGACTAGCGGGAGGCGAGCAGTTCTTC	CASSQGGLAGGEQFF
-	TRBJ2-3	-	TRBV29-1	TGCAGCGTTGAAGATGTGAGGAGCACAGATACGCAGTATTTT	CSVEDVRSTDTQYF
-	TRBJ2-7	-	TRBV29-1	TGCAGCGGACTCGGGAGCTCCTACGAGCAGTACTTC	CSGLGSSYEQYF
TRBD2	TRBJ2-1	-	TRBV27	TGTGCCAGCACCTGGCTGGGGGGGATCTCCGAGCAGTTCTTC	CASTWLGGISEQFF
TRBD1	TRBJ1-4	-	TRBV19	TGTGCCAGTAGTATACTTGGACAGGGACCAATGGCGGAACTGTTTTTT	CASSILGQGPMAELFF
TRBD2	TRBJ2-7	once	TRBV29-1	TGCAGCGTTGAGTTTACTAGCGGAGGATCGGCCTACGAGCAGTACTTC	CSVEFTSGGSAYEQYF
-	TRBJ2-1	-	TRBV27	TGTGCCAGCAGTACCATGGCTATGCGCGGGACCTACAATGAGCAGTTCTTC	CASSTMAMRGTYNEQFF
-	TRBJ2-3	few	TRBV7-7	TGTGCTAGCAGCCCCGACGTAGCCCGCACAGATACGCAGTATTTT	CASSPDVARTDTQYF
TRBD1	TRBJ2-7	-	TRBV13	TGTGCCAGCAGCTTATCGGGACAGGGATCCTACGAGCAGTACTTC	CASSLSGQGSYEQYF
-	TRBJ2-5	-	TRBV5-1	TGCGCCAGCAGCTTCGGACAGCGCCCGGATTTGGAGACCCAGTACTTC	CASSFGQRPDLETQYF
-	TRBJ1-1	-	TRBV7-9	TGTGCCAGCAGCTACGACGTAGGGGCGAACACTGAAGCTTTCTTT	CASSYDVGANTEAFF
-	TRBJ2-3	-	TRBV5-4	TGTGCCAGCAGCTTGAGAGCTTCCACTAGCACAGATACGCAGTATTTT	CASSLRASTSTDTQYF
-	TRBJ1-5	-	TRBV6-5	TGTGCCAGCAGACTGGGGGAGGTAGGAGATCAGCCCCAGCATTTT	CASRLGEVGDQPQHF
-	TRBJ1-2	-	TRBV14	TGTGCCAGCAGCCAAGATAGGAGGGGCGGGGATGGCTACACCTTC	CASSQDRRGGDGYTF